This passage covers 16 T cell receptor beta chains from one sample sequenced in a study of T cells in Graves' hyperthyroidism and ophthalmopathy. Amplified TCR beta CDR3 regions derived from RNA transcripts. A set of HTBI primers served as the primers for a first-round RT-PCR of the TCR CDR3. One entry per CDR3 protein results from TCRdb running MiXCR on the multiplex PCR reads. This table has more than 500,000 distinct CDR3 sequences, 40% to 50% appearing once. Sequencing input: peripheral blood or thyroid tissue (not recorded which). These receptors were taken from an adult woman with Graves' disease, either hyperthyroidism or ophthalmopathy (not recorded which).

V usage is TRBV7-9 and J usage is TRBJ1-1; D may be TRBD1 (6 bases). Germline V gene sequence: CDR1 SEHNR, CDR2 FQNEAQ (reference sequence). The V and J ends lost 2 bases and 11 bases respectively, with 24 bases between them. The CDR3 has 16 residues. The CDR3 sequence: CASSLNGGGNTVFAFF. CDR3 in DNA: TGTGCCAGCAGCTTAAACGGCGGGGGCAATACCGTGTTTGCTTTCTTT.

A few counts support this clonotype. This chain uses TRBV7-2 with TRBJ2-7, with TRBD2 as a possible D gene (6 bases). Looked up from germline, CDR1 is SGHTA and CDR2 is FQGNSA. This CDR3 is 15 amino acids long. Trimming shortened V by 5 bases and J by 1 base, and 15 bases separated the two germline ends. CDR3 sequence reads: CASSQPGLQSYEQYF. The CDR3 DNA reads as TGTGCCAGCAGCCAGCCGGGACTTCAGTCCTACGAGCAGTACTTC.

CDR3 DNA: TGTGCCAGCAGCCTCTTCGACGGGGACACTGAAGCTTTCTTT. This codes for CASSLFDGDTEAFF. The gene calls are TRBV7-6 and TRBJ1-1; no clear D gene. CDR1 is SGHVS, CDR2 FNYEAQ, per germline. The V and J ends lost 5 bases and 3 bases respectively, with 13 bases between them. This CDR3 has 14 residues.

The table lists this clonotype with a few counts. V usage is TRBV27 and J usage is TRBJ2-7; the match to TRBD1 covers 7 bases. Germline CDR1 is MNHEY and CDR2 is SMNVEV (reference sequence). This CDR3 comprises 13 residues. After removal of 6 bases from V and 3 bases from J, the junction contained 5 bases not matched to a gene. DNA of the CDR3: TGTGCCAGCAGCCCGGGACAGCTCTACGAGCAGTACTTC. Protein product: CASSPGQLYEQYF.

The rearrangement links TRBV11-1 to TRBJ1-1; 7 bases line up with TRBD1. The CDR3 is made up of 15 amino acids. Germline trimming cut 1 base from V and 4 bases from J; bases unmatched to any gene: 6. Germline CDR1 and CDR2: SGHAT and FQDESV (reference sequence). The CDR3 nucleotides are TGTGCCAGCAGCTTAGACAGGACAGGTGTCACTGAAGCTTTCTTT. Residues: CASSLDRTGVTEAFF. Full variable domain (missing parts from reference TRBV11-1 and TRBJ1-1): EAEVAQSPRYKITEKSQAVAFWCDPISGHATLYWYRQILGQGPELLVQFQDESVVDDSQLPKDRFSAERLKGVDSTLKIQPAELGDSAMYLCASSLDRTGVTEAFFGQGTRLTVV.

This clonotype has at least ten counts. This chain uses TRBV7-8 with TRBJ1-2, with TRBD1 matching over 7 bases. There are 15 residues in the CDR3. In germline, CDR1 is SGHVS, CDR2 FQNEAQ. Trimming at V came to 5 bases and at J to 4 bases, leaving 10 bases not matched to a gene. As DNA, the CDR3 is TGTGCCAGCAGCCTGGGACAGTCCTTGACCTATGGCTACACCTTC. Protein sequence: CASSLGQSLTYGYTF.

Only a few counts were recorded for this clonotype. The V gene is TRBV29-1, the J gene TRBJ1-2; no reliable D call. The CDR3 contains 11 residues. The germline V and J ends were trimmed by 8 bases and 4 bases, with 11 bases remaining between them. CDR1 and CDR2 (germline): SQVTM, ANQGSEA. The DNA for the CDR3 is TGCAGCCAATTGGGCCTCTATGGCTACACCTTC. Translating gives CSQLGLYGYTF.

The sample holds one count of this clonotype. This chain uses TRBV20-1 with TRBJ1-1, with D uncertain. V gave up 0 bases and J gave up 0 bases, with 14 bases separating them. The CDR3 is made up of 16 amino acids. CDR1 and CDR2 (germline): DFQATT, SNEGSKA (reference sequence). The CDR3 DNA reads as TGCAGTGCTAGAGATCTCGGATTAGGGATGAACACTGAAGCTTTCTTT. Its protein is CSARDLGLGMNTEAFF.

This clonotype was found many times. The rearrangement joins TRBV5-1 to TRBJ2-7; possibly TRBD1 or TRBD2 for D (5 bases each). The CDR3 has 13 residues. Germline assignment: CDR1 SGHRS and CDR2 YFSETQ. V was cut by 4 bases and J by 3 bases, with 11 bases left in between. In nucleotides, the CDR3 is TGCGCCAGCAGCCCAGGGACCCTCTACGAGCAGTACTTC. This translates into CASSPGTLYEQYF.

This chain links TRBV30 with TRBJ2-7, with TRBD2 matching over 8 bases. Germline V gives CDR1 GTSNPN, CDR2 SVGIG (reference sequence). This CDR3 comprises 14 residues. Unmatched junction bases numbered 6, after V lost 2 bases and J lost 3 bases. The CDR3 DNA sequence: TGTGCCTGGAGTATGGAGCGGGGGCACTACGAGCAGTACTTC. Encoded protein: CAWSMERGHYEQYF.

This chain connects TRBV10-3 to TRBJ1-2; the match to TRBD1 covers 8 bases. The V and J ends lost 3 bases and 2 bases, in that order; junction bases with no gene match: 5. This CDR3 has 15 residues. Germline CDR1 ENHRY, CDR2 SYGVKD. The CDR3 region is CAISEYWTGNYGYTF. The CDR3, as DNA: TGTGCCATCAGTGAATACTGGACAGGGAACTATGGCTACACCTTC.

The chain employs TRBV12-3 or TRBV12-4 and TRBJ1-5; no clear D. V was pared by 7 bases and J by 1 base, with 17 bases between. CDR3 length: 16 residues. The CDR3 is CASTHGLRGSNQPQHF. CDR3 coding DNA: TGTGCCAGCACCCACGGACTAAGAGGGAGCAATCAGCCCCAGCATTTT.

The chain is built from TRBV2 and TRBJ1-3; D unclear. The CDR3 contains 13 residues. Germline V lookup: CDR1 SNHLY, CDR2 FYNNEI. V dropped 5 bases and J dropped 5 bases, with 10 bases sitting between them. The CDR3 region has the DNA TGTGCCAGCAGTCCGGTCGGGAGAAACACCATATATTTT. Encoded protein: CASSPVGRNTIYF.

This clonotype has at least ten counts. V and J are TRBV20-1 and TRBJ2-7; 9 bases fit TRBD2. The CDR3 sequence is 13 residues long. The V gene's germline CDR1 is DFQATT and CDR2 SNEGSKA (reference sequence). Losses at the gene ends were 6 bases for V and 6 bases for J; bases not matched to a gene: 9. Here the CDR3 reads CSAVAGARAEQYF. CDR3 DNA sequence: TGCAGTGCGGTAGCGGGAGCCAGGGCCGAGCAGTACTTC.

This clonotype was seen more than once but under ten times. The chain recombines TRBV29-1 with TRBJ1-1, with D hard to call. This CDR3 region has 10 residues. V was cut by 8 bases and J by 1 base, with 5 bases left in between. From germline, CDR1 is SQVTM and CDR2 ANQGSEA. For the CDR3, the DNA is TGCAGCTTACAGAACACTGAAGCTTTCTTT. Amino acids: CSLQNTEAFF.

This clonotype came up once. The DNA is omitted, as the CDR3 cannot be located on it reliably, and the CDR3 follows TCRdb's listing. The chain joins TRBV20-1 to TRBJ2-2. The CDR3 length is 9 residues, termini included. Germline V gene lookup returns CDR1 DFQATT and CDR2 SNEGSKA (reference sequence). CDR3 region: CSAKGSCFF.